This passage covers 31 T cell receptor beta chains from one sample sequenced in a study of PD-L1 blockade in urothelial cancer. The repertoire was sequenced with immunoSEQ multiplex PCR; TCRdb's copy has only in-frame clones and lacks some. The table has some 84,000 clones, roughly 80% seen once. Here the sequenced sample was PBMCs, taken around atezolizumab (anti-PD-L1) treatment. These receptors came from a man aged 65-85 years with urothelial cancer.

This clone has a single count. The chain combines TRBV27 with TRBJ2-3, with 7 nucleotides matching TRBD1. V dropped 5 bases and J dropped 4; count of bases not matched to a gene: 12. The CDR3 runs 16 residues. The germline gives CDR1 MNHEY, CDR2 SMNVEV (reference sequence). The CDR3 is CASSPGETGSPDTQYF. CDR3 in DNA: TGTGCCAGCAGTCCCGGAGAGACAGGGTCCCCAGATACGCAGTATTTT.

This chain links TRBV11-3 with TRBJ2-1; 8 bases agree with TRBD2. Germline V gene sequence: CDR1 SGHNT, CDR2 YENEEA. The CDR3 is made up of 15 amino acids. Trimming removed 5 bases from V and 0 bases from J; junction bases left unmatched: 3. The CDR3 DNA is TGTGCCAGCAGCCCGGGGACTAGCTCCTACAATGAGCAGTTCTTC. The encoded protein is CASSPGTSSYNEQFF.

The chain links TRBV11-2 to TRBJ2-7, with D unclear. CDR3 length: 14 residues. The germline V and J ends were trimmed by 1 base and 2 bases, with 9 bases remaining between them. The germline gives CDR1 SGHAT, CDR2 FQNNGV. CDR3 residues: CASSLVENTYEQYF. The CDR3 DNA is TGTGCCAGCAGCTTAGTGGAGAATACCTACGAGCAGTACTTC.

This clone is judged medium-sized. The gene calls are TRBV10-3 and TRBJ2-3; 7 bases are shared with TRBD2. Looked up from germline, CDR1 is ENHRY and CDR2 is SYGVKD. This CDR3 has 14 amino acids. V was pared by 8 bases and J by 5 bases, with 10 bases of the junction left unmatched. DNA for the CDR3: TGTGCCATCGGCTCGGGACGGGAGGTAGATACGCAGTATTTT. Encoded protein: CAIGSGREVDTQYF.

The chain joins TRBV19 to TRBJ1-1; 8 nucleotides line up with TRBD1. The CDR3 runs to 13 residues. Germline V gene data show CDR1 as LNHDA and CDR2 as SQIVND (reference sequence). With 4 bases clipped from V and 11 bases from J, the junction kept 9 bases outside the gene matches. The CDR3 sequence is CASSTPGTGYAFF. CDR3 nucleotide sequence: TGTGCCAGTAGTACACCCGGGACAGGATACGCTTTCTTT.

Ten or more counts support this clone. The gene calls are TRBV5-4 and TRBJ2-7; the D is unclear. The germline V gene encodes CDR1 SGHNT and CDR2 YYREEE (reference sequence). Trimming shortened V by 4 bases and J by 6 bases, and 8 bases separated the two germline ends. CDR3 length: 11 residues. The CDR3 spells CASSNYTEQYF. The CDR3 DNA sequence: TGTGCCAGCAGCAACTATACCGAGCAGTACTTC.

The chain links TRBV10-2 to TRBJ1-3, with 12 bases fitting TRBD1. Trimming removed 6 bases from V and 3 bases from J; junction bases left unmatched: 6. The CDR3 spans 16 residues. Germline V gives CDR1 WSHSY, CDR2 SAAADI. CDR3 sequence reads: CASRPGTGGGGNTIYF. Written as DNA, the CDR3 is TGCGCCAGCAGACCCGGGACAGGGGGCGGTGGAAACACCATATATTTT.

This clone has a single count. The V call is TRBV7-8, the J call TRBJ2-7; D is perhaps TRBD1 (5 bases). Deletions cut 7 bases from V and 5 bases from J, with 21 bases between. CDR1 is SGHVS and CDR2 is FQNEAQ in the germline V gene. The length of the CDR3 is 15 residues. The CDR3 coding sequence is TGTGCCAGCACCCCGCCCCACCAGGGATACGACGAGCAGTACTTC. It specifies CASTPPHQGYDEQYF.

The chain employs TRBV5-4 and TRBJ2-7; TRBD2 aligns across 12 bases. The germline V gene has CDR1 SGHNT and CDR2 YYREEE (reference sequence). The CDR3 loop spans 15 amino acids. V shed 2 bases and J 6 bases; nucleotides not matched to a gene: 6. The CDR3 nucleotides read TGTGCCAGCAGCTTAGCTAGCGGGAGGGCCCTCGAGCAGTACTTC. As protein: CASSLASGRALEQYF.

The chain has TRBV19 and TRBJ1-5; a possible D gene is TRBD1 (5 bases). The CDR3 is 17 residues long. The V gene's germline CDR1 is LNHDA and CDR2 SQIVND (reference sequence). The V gene lost 2 bases and the J gene lost 1 base, with 15 bases spanning the gap. The CDR3: CASSIKPGLLSNQPQHF. The CDR3 bases are TGTGCCAGTAGTATAAAACCGGGACTCCTAAGCAATCAGCCCCAGCATTTT.

The gene calls are TRBV9 and TRBJ2-2; 8 bases map to TRBD1. The CDR3 spans 16 residues. Per the germline V gene, CDR1 is SGDLS and CDR2 is YYNGEE. V was clipped by 1 base and J by 1 base; unmatched bases: 3. For the CDR3, the DNA is TGTGCCAGCAGCGTACAGGGGGCCATGAACACCGGGGAGCTGTTTTTT. This gives the protein CASSVQGAMNTGELFF.

The chain carries TRBV6-5 and TRBJ2-5; perhaps TRBD2 as D (6 bases). This CDR3 is built from 14 residues. Looked up from germline, CDR1 is MNHEY and CDR2 is SVGAGI. V lost 4 bases and J lost 3, with 12 bases in between. CDR3 region: CASSWGVWEETQYF. As DNA, the CDR3 is TGTGCCAGCAGTTGGGGGGTGTGGGAAGAGACCCAGTACTTC.

The chain joins TRBV5-6 to TRBJ2-1; TRBD1 might be the D (7 bases). The CDR3 runs 16 residues. V lost 4 bases and J lost 8, with 22 bases in between. Germline assignment: CDR1 SGHDT and CDR2 YYEEEE. This chain's CDR3 is CASSPREAGGMDEQFF. CDR3 sequence (DNA): TGTGCCAGCAGCCCAAGGGAGGCAGGGGGGATGGATGAGCAGTTCTTC.

V usage is TRBV11-2 and J usage is TRBJ2-3; D gene unclear. This CDR3 is built from 14 residues. Between the trimmed V and J ends, which lost 4 bases and 6 bases, there was a span of 14 bases. CDR1 and CDR2 from the germline V gene are SGHAT and FQNNGV. The DNA of the CDR3 is TGTGCCAGCAGCTCTCGAGGCGCTGGGGATACGCAGTATTTT. This encodes CASSSRGAGDTQYF.

The rearrangement uses TRBV21-1 and TRBJ2-7; the table's D gene call, TRBD1, was not cross checked with the DNA. TRBV21-1 is shown as a pseudogene. There are 15 residues in the CDR3. Here the CDR3 reads CASSARPGQICEQYF. CDR3 DNA: TGTGCCAGCAGCGCTCGTCCGGGACAGATCTGCGAGCAGTACTTC.

The gene calls are TRBV5-1 and TRBJ2-3; D perhaps matches TRBD1 (5 bases). The CDR3 extends over 15 amino acids. V dropped 0 bases and J dropped 0 bases, with 8 bases sitting between them. Per germline, CDR1 SGHRS and CDR2 YFSETQ. CDR3 protein: CASSLGGASTDTQYF. For the CDR3, the DNA is TGCGCCAGCAGCTTGGGTGGGGCTAGCACAGATACGCAGTATTTT.

V is TRBV10-2 and J is TRBJ2-2, with 8 bases matching TRBD1. This CDR3 is 17 amino acids long. V dropped 7 bases and J dropped 4; count of bases not matched to a gene: 14. From germline, CDR1 is WSHSY and CDR2 SAAADI. CDR3 sequence reads: CASKLLPTGASTGELFF. The CDR3 nucleotides are TGCGCCAGCAAACTATTACCGACAGGGGCCTCCACCGGGGAGCTGTTTTTT.

The gene calls are TRBV7-8 and TRBJ1-4; 8 bases agree with TRBD1. Germline loops: CDR1 SGHVS, CDR2 FQNEAQ. CDR3 size: 14 residues. After removal of 5 bases from V and 8 bases from J, the junction contained 7 bases not matched to a gene. CDR3 protein: CASSLDRAGEKLFF. CDR3 DNA sequence: TGTGCCAGCAGCCTGGACAGGGCGGGGGAAAAACTGTTTTTT.

On this clone: The same CDR3 also results from other DNA sequences found in this sample. The chain couples TRBV7-2 to TRBJ2-5; maybe TRBD1 (6 bases). This CDR3 region has 13 residues. The V gene lost 2 bases and the J gene lost 4 bases, with 8 bases spanning the gap. Germline CDR1 reads SGHTA; CDR2 reads FQGNSA. CDR3 protein: CASSLLGGETQYF. The CDR3 DNA sequence: TGTGCCAGCAGCTTACTAGGGGGAGAGACCCAGTACTTC.

The chain couples TRBV5-5 to TRBJ2-5; TRBD2 matches at 7 bases. CDR1 is SGHKS, CDR2 YYEKEE, per germline (reference sequence). V dropped 0 bases and J dropped 5; count of bases not matched to a gene: 7. The CDR3 contains 15 residues. As DNA, the CDR3 is TGTGCCAGCAGCTTGGAGTGGGAGGGTGGTGAGACCCAGTACTTC. Residues: CASSLEWEGGETQYF.

The chain uses TRBV11-3 and TRBJ2-1, with unresolved D. Deletions cut 0 bases from V and 9 bases from J, with 12 bases between. Germline lookup yields CDR1 SGHNT and CDR2 YENEEA. This CDR3 has 14 amino acids. CDR3 nucleotides: TGTGCCAGCAGCTTAGATCAAAGCCCCGCTGAGCAGTTCTTC. This gives the protein CASSLDQSPAEQFF.

DNA of the CDR3: TGTGCCAGCAGCCCTCGACAGGGAGGCGGTGAAAAACTGTTTTTT. Amino acid sequence: CASSPRQGGGEKLFF. The J gene is TRBJ1-4, the V gene TRBV9; 7 bases are shared with TRBD1. CDR1 is SGDLS and CDR2 is YYNGEE in the germline V gene. J gave up 7 bases and V 4 bases, and 10 bases lay outside the gene matches. The CDR3 runs to 15 residues.

The rearrangement joins TRBV7-8 to TRBJ2-5, with D possibly matching TRBD2 (5 bases). Trimming cost V 5 bases and J 4 bases, with 11 bases left between them. The CDR3 sequence is 13 residues long. Looked up from germline, CDR1 is SGHVS and CDR2 is FQNEAQ. The CDR3 sequence is CASSPRELETQYF. In DNA form, the CDR3 reads TGTGCCAGCAGCCCGAGGGAACTAGAGACCCAGTACTTC.

J is TRBJ2-3 and V is TRBV7-2; D perhaps matches TRBD1 (6 bases). V shed 5 bases and J shed 3 bases, with 12 bases lying between them. The CDR3 is 14 amino acids. The germline CDR1 and CDR2 sequences are SGHTA and FQGNSA. The CDR3 sequence: CASSVGGQTDTQYF. In DNA form, the CDR3 reads TGTGCCAGCAGCGTCGGAGGACAGACAGATACGCAGTATTTT.

J is TRBJ2-5 and V is TRBV6-1; TRBD2 is a possible D gene (7 bases). The ends were cut back, 7 bases at V and 5 bases at J, with 17 bases in the middle. The CDR3 is 14 residues long. CDR1 and CDR2 from the germline V gene are MNHNS and SASEGT. The CDR3, as DNA: TGTGCCAGCAAGGGGGGAGGGCTTGGGGAGACCCAGTACTTC. Amino acids: CASKGGGLGETQYF.

The chain combines TRBV7-2 with TRBJ1-1, with 9 bases matching TRBD1. V lost 5 bases, J lost 1 base, and 8 bases stayed unmatched. Germline CDR1 SGHTA, CDR2 FQGNSA. CDR3 length: 16 residues. The CDR3 bases are TGTGCCAGCAGCCCTGTCCCGGGACAGGGGAACACTGAAGCTTTCTTT. Its translation: CASSPVPGQGNTEAFF.

This rearrangement joins TRBV10-3 to TRBJ2-7, with D perhaps matching TRBD1 (6 bases). The V end lost 2 bases, the J end lost 0 bases, and 17 bases lay between the germline ends. Germline lookup yields CDR1 ENHRY and CDR2 SYGVKD. The CDR3 is 17 residues long. The CDR3 protein is CAISEPTRGFGSYEQYF. The CDR3 DNA sequence: TGTGCCATCAGTGAGCCGACCAGGGGTTTCGGCTCCTACGAGCAGTACTTC.

The rearrangement joins TRBV19 to TRBJ1-5; 7 bases fit TRBD1. The germline V gene has CDR1 LNHDA and CDR2 SQIVND (reference sequence). Trimming took 4 bases from V and 1 from J; bases not matched to a gene: 4. The CDR3 length is 15 residues. The CDR3 region is CASSTEGQSNQPQHF. The DNA of the CDR3 is TGTGCCAGTAGTACCGAGGGACAGAGCAATCAGCCCCAGCATTTT.

This clone was detected many times. This chain uses TRBV29-1 with TRBJ2-1; a possible D gene is TRBD2 (5 bases). The germline V and J ends were trimmed by 2 bases and 12 bases, with 11 bases remaining between them. The CDR3 is 11 amino acids. Germline V gives CDR1 SQVTM, CDR2 ANQGSEA. The CDR3, as DNA: TGCAGCGTTGAATTCGAGGGTGGGCAGTTCTTC. It yields the protein CSVEFEGGQFF.

The chain is built from TRBV5-1 and TRBJ2-2; TRBD1 matches 10 bases. This CDR3 spans 15 amino acids. V gave up 0 bases and J gave up 7 bases; unmatched junction bases: 3. Germline CDR1 is SGHRS and CDR2 is YFSETQ. The CDR3 DNA sequence: TGCGCCAGCAGCTTGGGACAGGGGGCTATCGGGGAGCTGTTTTTT. This gives the protein CASSLGQGAIGELFF.

The genes are TRBV5-1 and TRBJ2-2, with TRBD1 matching over 12 bases. Germline V gene sequence: CDR1 SGHRS, CDR2 YFSETQ. The length of the CDR3 is 17 residues. The V gene end was trimmed by 0 bases and the J gene end by 6 bases; junction bases not matched to a gene: 6. CDR3 in DNA: TGCGCCAGCAGCTTGGGTCGCGGGACAGGGGGCCCCGGGGAGCTGTTTTTT. It is translated as CASSLGRGTGGPGELFF.